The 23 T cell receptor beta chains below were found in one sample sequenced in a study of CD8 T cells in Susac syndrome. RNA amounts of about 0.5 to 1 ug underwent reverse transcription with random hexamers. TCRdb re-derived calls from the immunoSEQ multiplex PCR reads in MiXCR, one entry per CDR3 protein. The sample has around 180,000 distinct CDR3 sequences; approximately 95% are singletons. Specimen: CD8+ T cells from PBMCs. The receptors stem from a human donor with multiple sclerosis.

The CDR3 loop is CASSSLETSNWDEQFF. The CDR3 region has the DNA TGTGCCAGCAGTTCTTTGGAAACTAGCAATTGGGATGAGCAGTTCTTC. The chain combines TRBV27 with TRBJ2-1, with D perhaps TRBD2 (6 bases). This CDR3 is built from 16 residues. Trimming stripped 4 bases from V and 8 bases from J, with 21 bases between. Looked up from germline, CDR1 is MNHEY and CDR2 is SMNVEV (reference sequence).

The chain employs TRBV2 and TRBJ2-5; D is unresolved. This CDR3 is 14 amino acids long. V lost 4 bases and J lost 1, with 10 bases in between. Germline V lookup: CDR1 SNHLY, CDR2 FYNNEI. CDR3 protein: CASSAQDSQETQYF. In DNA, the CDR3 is TGTGCCAGCAGTGCGCAGGATAGCCAAGAGACCCAGTACTTC.

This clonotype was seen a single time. CDR3 in amino acids: CASSGYSGLYEQYF. Here the CDR3 DNA reads TGTGCCAGCAGTGGATATAGCGGGTTGTACGAGCAGTACTTC. This rearrangement joins TRBV6-1 to TRBJ2-7, with TRBD2 identical over 7 bases. Germline V gene sequence: CDR1 MNHNS, CDR2 SASEGT. This CDR3 spans 14 amino acids. Losses at the gene ends were 4 bases for V and 4 bases for J; bases not matched to a gene: 7.

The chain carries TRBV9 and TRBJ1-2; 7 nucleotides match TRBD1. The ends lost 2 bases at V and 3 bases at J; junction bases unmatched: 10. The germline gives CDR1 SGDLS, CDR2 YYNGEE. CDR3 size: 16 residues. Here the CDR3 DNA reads TGTGCCAGCAGCGTCCACCCGAGACAGGGTGACTATGGCTACACCTTC. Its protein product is CASSVHPRQGDYGYTF. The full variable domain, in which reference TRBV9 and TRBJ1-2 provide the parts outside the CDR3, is DSGVTQTPKHLITATGQRVTLRCSPRSGDLSVYWYQQSLDQGLQFLIQYYNGEERAKGNILERFSAQQFPDLHSELNLSSLELGDSALYFCASSVHPRQGDYGYTFGSGTRLTVV.

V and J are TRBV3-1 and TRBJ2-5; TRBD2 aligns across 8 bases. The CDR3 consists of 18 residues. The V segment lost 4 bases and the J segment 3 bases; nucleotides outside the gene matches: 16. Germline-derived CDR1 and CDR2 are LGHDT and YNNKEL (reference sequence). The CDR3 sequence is CASSPSRRGRFMEETQYF. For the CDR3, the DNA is TGTGCCAGCAGCCCAAGCCGACGCGGGAGGTTCATGGAAGAGACCCAGTACTTC.

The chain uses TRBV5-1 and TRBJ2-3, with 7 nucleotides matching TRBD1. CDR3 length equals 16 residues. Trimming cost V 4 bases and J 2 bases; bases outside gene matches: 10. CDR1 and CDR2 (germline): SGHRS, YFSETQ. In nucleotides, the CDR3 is TGCGCCAGCAGCAATACACGGGACAGCCTCACAGATACGCAGTATTTT. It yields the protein CASSNTRDSLTDTQYF. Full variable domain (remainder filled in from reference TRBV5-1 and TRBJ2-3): KAGVTQTPRYLIKTRGQQVTLSCSPISGHRSVSWYQQTPGQGLQFLFEYFSETQRNKGNFPGRFSGRQFSNSRSEMNVSTLELGDSALYLCASSNTRDSLTDTQYFGPGTRLTVL.

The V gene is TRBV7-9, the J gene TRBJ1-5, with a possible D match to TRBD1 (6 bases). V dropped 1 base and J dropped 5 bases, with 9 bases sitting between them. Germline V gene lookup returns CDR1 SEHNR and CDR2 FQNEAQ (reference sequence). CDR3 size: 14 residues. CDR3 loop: CASSLGAGDQPQHF. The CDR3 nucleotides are TGTGCCAGCAGCTTAGGGGCAGGGGATCAGCCCCAGCATTTT.

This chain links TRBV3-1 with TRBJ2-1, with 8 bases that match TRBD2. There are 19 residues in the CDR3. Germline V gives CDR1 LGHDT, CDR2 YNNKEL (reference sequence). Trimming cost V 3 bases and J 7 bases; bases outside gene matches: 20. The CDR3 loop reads CASSHKNPSGSRLKNEQFF. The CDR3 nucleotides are TGTGCCAGCAGCCACAAGAACCCGAGCGGGAGTCGACTCAAGAATGAGCAGTTCTTC.

The CDR3 coding sequence is TGTGCCAGCAGTTTGGAGTATCACGAGCAGTACTTC. Translated, it gives CASSLEYHEQYF. The chain recombines TRBV28 with TRBJ2-7; no clear D gene. CDR3 size: 12 residues. Trimming pared 3 bases from V and 5 bases from J, leaving 8 bases between. Germline V CDR1 and CDR2: MDHEN, SYDVKM.

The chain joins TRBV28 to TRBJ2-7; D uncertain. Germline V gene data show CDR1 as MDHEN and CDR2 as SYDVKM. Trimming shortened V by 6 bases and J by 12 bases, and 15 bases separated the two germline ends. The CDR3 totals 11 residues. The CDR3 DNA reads TGTGCCAGCAGAGCGAACTATGACACGTACTTC. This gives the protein CASRANYDTYF.

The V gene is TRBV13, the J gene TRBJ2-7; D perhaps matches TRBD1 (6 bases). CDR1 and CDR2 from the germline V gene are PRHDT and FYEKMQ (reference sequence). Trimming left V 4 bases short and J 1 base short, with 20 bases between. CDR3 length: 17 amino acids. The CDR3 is CASSSGTPSLPSYEQYF. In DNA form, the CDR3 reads TGTGCCAGCAGCTCAGGGACACCTTCACTCCCGTCCTACGAGCAGTACTTC. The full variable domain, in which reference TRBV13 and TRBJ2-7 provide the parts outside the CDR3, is AAGVIQSPRHLIKEKRETATLKCYPIPRHDTVYWYQQGPGQDPQFLISFYEKMQSDKGSIPDRFSAQQFSDYHSELNMSSLELGDSALYFCASSSGTPSLPSYEQYFGPGTRLTVT.

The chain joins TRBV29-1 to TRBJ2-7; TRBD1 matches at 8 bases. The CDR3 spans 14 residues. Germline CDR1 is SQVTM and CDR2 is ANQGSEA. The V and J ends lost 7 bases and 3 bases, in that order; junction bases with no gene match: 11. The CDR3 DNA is TGCAGCGCATCCACCGACAGGGGAGGCTACGAGCAGTACTTC. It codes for CSASTDRGGYEQYF.

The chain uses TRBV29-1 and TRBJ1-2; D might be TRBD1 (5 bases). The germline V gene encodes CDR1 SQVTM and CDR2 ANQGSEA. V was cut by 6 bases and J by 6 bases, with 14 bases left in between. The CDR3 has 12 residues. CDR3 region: CSVDRRVHGYTF. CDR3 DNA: TGCAGCGTAGACAGAAGGGTTCATGGCTACACCTTC.

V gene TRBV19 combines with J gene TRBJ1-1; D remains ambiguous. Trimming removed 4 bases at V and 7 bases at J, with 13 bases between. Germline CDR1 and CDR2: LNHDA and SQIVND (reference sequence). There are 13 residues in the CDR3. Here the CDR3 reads CASSNWDGREAFF. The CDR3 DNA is TGTGCCAGTAGTAACTGGGATGGACGTGAAGCTTTCTTT.

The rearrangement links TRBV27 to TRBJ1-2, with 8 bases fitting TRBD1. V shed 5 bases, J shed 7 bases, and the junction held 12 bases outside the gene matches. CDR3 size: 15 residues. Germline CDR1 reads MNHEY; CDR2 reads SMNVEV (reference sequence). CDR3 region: CASSDGQGTLGGYTF. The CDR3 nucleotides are TGTGCCAGCAGTGACGGACAGGGAACGTTGGGTGGCTACACCTTC.

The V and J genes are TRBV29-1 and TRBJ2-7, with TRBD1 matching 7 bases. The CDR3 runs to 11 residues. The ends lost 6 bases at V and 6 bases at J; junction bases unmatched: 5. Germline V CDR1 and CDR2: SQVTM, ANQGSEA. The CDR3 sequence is CSVRQGGEQYF. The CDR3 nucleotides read TGCAGCGTGAGACAGGGTGGCGAGCAGTACTTC.

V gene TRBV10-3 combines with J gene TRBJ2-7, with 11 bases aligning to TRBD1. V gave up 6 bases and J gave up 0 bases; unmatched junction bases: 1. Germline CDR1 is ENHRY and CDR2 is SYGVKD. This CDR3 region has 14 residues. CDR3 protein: CAISGTGGSYEQYF. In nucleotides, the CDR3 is TGTGCCATCAGCGGGACAGGGGGCTCCTACGAGCAGTACTTC.

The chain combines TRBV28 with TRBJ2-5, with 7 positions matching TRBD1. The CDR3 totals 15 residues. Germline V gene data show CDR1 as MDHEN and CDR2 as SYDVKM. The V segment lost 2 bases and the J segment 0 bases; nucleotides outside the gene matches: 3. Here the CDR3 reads CASSLGTDNQETQYF. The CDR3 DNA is TGTGCCAGCAGTTTAGGGACAGACAACCAAGAGACCCAGTACTTC.

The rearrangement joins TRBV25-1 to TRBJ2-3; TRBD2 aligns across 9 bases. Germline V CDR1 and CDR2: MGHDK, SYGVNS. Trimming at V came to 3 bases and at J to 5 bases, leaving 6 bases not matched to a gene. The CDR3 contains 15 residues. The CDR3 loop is CASSEQAGGGDTQYF. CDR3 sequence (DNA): TGTGCCAGCAGTGAGCAAGCGGGAGGTGGAGATACGCAGTATTTT.

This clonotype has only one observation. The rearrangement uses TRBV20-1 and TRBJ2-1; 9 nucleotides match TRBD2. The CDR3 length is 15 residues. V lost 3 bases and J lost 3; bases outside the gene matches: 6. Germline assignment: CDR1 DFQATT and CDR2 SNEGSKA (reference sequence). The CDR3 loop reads CSASVRGGDYNEQFF. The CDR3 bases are TGCAGTGCTAGTGTGCGCGGGGGGGACTACAATGAGCAGTTCTTC.

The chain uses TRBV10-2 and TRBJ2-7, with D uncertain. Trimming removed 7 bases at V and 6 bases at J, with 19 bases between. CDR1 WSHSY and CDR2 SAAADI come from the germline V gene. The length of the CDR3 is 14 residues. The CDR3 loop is CASMSATISGEQYF. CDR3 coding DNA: TGCGCCAGCATGAGTGCGACGATTTCCGGCGAGCAGTACTTC.

The CDR3 sequence: CASSQDWMRGRTQETQYF. In nucleotides, the CDR3 is TGTGCCAGCAGCCAAGATTGGATGCGTGGCAGGACCCAAGAGACCCAGTACTTC. This rearrangement joins TRBV3-1 to TRBJ2-5; no definite D call. The CDR3 runs to 18 residues. From germline, CDR1 is LGHDT and CDR2 YNNKEL (reference sequence). V was cut by 0 bases and J by 1 base, with 18 bases left in between.

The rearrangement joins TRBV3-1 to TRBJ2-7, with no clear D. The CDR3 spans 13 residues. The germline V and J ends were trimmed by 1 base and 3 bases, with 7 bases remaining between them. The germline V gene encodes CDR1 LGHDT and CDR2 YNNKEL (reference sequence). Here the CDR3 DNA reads TGTGCCAGCAGCCAAGGTAGTCTCTACGAGCAGTACTTC. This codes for CASSQGSLYEQYF.